Listed here are 29 T cell receptor beta chains from one sample, sequenced in a study of shared clonotypes between healthy human individuals. Only in-frame clones appear in the TCRdb table, and some are missing; sequencing was by immunoSEQ multiplex PCR. The sample holds approximately 980,000 clones; 76% are singletons and the top ten take approximately 1.5%. Specimen: memory CD4+ T cells sorted from blood. Subset specified: CD45RA-negative fraction. The receptors were gathered from a man aged 18-30 years in good health.

As to this clone: A junction boundary mismatches the germline segment, possibly from a read error. The V call is TRBV6-6, the J call TRBJ1-2; possible D gene TRBD1, 6 bases. This CDR3 is built from 15 residues. Germline-derived CDR1 and CDR2 are MNHNY and SVGAGI (reference sequence). CDR3: CASSNSEGGSIAYTF. The DNA of the CDR3 is TGTGCCAGCAGTAACTCGGAAGGGGGAAGTATAGCCTACACCTTC.

The chain has TRBV19 and TRBJ1-4; TRBD1 aligns across 8 bases. Germline loops: CDR1 LNHDA, CDR2 SQIVND (reference sequence). The junction had 3 bases not matched to a gene; V was cut back by 1 base and J by 5 bases. The CDR3 is 15 residues long. For the CDR3, the DNA is TGTGCCAGTAGTATAGGGAGGACAGGGAATGAAAAACTGTTTTTT. It translates to CASSIGRTGNEKLFF.

The chain carries TRBV19 and TRBJ2-2; tentatively, D is TRBD1 or TRBD2 (5 bases each). The length of the CDR3 is 14 residues. Germline CDR1 LNHDA, CDR2 SQIVND (reference sequence). Trimming took 5 bases from V and 6 from J, leaving 13 bases between them. This chain's CDR3 is CASSPAGAAGELFF. CDR3 DNA sequence: TGTGCCAGTAGTCCCGCCGGGGCCGCCGGGGAGCTGTTTTTT.

The chain combines TRBV4-1 with TRBJ2-7; weak D call: TRBD1 (5 bases). This CDR3 comprises 12 residues. Germline values: CDR1 MGHRA, CDR2 YSYEKL. V was cut by 3 bases and J by 6 bases, with 9 bases left in between. CDR3 loop: CASSQLDSEQYF. CDR3 DNA sequence: TGCGCCAGCAGCCAGCTCGACAGCGAGCAGTACTTC.

The CDR3 nucleotides are TGTGCCAGCAGAGTTGGGGGAACAGGGATTCGCAATCAGCCCCAGCATTTT. It yields the protein CASRVGGTGIRNQPQHF. The gene calls are TRBV28 and TRBJ1-5; D may be TRBD1 (6 bases). V was trimmed by 6 bases and J by 2 bases, leaving 20 bases between them. Germline CDR1 MDHEN, CDR2 SYDVKM. This CDR3 spans 17 amino acids. The full variable domain, in which reference TRBV28 and TRBJ1-5 provide the parts outside the CDR3, is DVKVTQSSRYLVKRTGEKVFLECVQDMDHENMFWYRQDPGLGLRLIYFSYDVKMKEKGDIPEGYSVSREKKERFSLILESASTNQTSMYLCASRVGGTGIRNQPQHFGDGTRLSIL.

Only a few counts were recorded for this clone. This chain connects TRBV5-1 to TRBJ2-1; D gene ambiguous. Trimming stripped 3 bases from V and 4 bases from J, with 8 bases between. Looked up from germline, CDR1 is SGHRS and CDR2 is YFSETQ. The CDR3 extends over 13 amino acids. The CDR3 sequence: CASSSAPYNEQFF. CDR3 in DNA: TGCGCCAGCAGCTCTGCCCCTTACAATGAGCAGTTCTTC.

The chain employs TRBV19 and TRBJ1-2; D possibly corresponds to TRBD1 (5 bases). Trimming left V 6 bases short and J 10 bases short, with 15 bases between. In germline, CDR1 is LNHDA, CDR2 SQIVND (reference sequence). The CDR3 runs 12 residues. Written as DNA, the CDR3 is TGTGCCAGTAGGCCAAGAGACAGTTCCTACACCTTC. Amino acids: CASRPRDSSYTF.

The V and J genes are TRBV28 and TRBJ1-3; the D is unclear. Looked up from germline, CDR1 is MDHEN and CDR2 is SYDVKM. Trimming left V 8 bases short and J 0 bases short, with 8 bases between. The CDR3 has 13 residues. CDR3 loop: CASQRRSGNTIYF. The CDR3 coding sequence is TGTGCCAGCCAACGGCGCTCTGGAAACACCATATATTTT. The full variable domain, its missing parts supplied by reference TRBV28 and TRBJ1-3, is DVKVTQSSRYLVKRTGEKVFLECVQDMDHENMFWYRQDPGLGLRLIYFSYDVKMKEKGDIPEGYSVSREKKERFSLILESASTNQTSMYLCASQRRSGNTIYFGEGSWLTVV.

The CDR3 region has the DNA TGTGCCTGGAGTGTAAAAGCGCAGAACAATGAAAAACTGTTTTTT. Protein product: CAWSVKAQNNEKLFF. The rearrangement joins TRBV30 to TRBJ1-4, with unresolved D. V dropped 0 bases and J dropped 5 bases, with 13 bases sitting between them. Germline CDR1 reads GTSNPN; CDR2 reads SVGIG (reference sequence). CDR3 length: 15 residues.

The chain combines TRBV4-1 with TRBJ2-3, with D uncertain. CDR1 is MGHRA, CDR2 YSYEKL, per germline. V lost 8 bases and J 4 bases, leaving 19 bases between the germline ends. This CDR3 comprises 15 residues. CDR3 sequence (DNA): TGCGCCAGCCTTCGAGGCGAAAATAGGGCAGATACGCAGTATTTT. Residues: CASLRGENRADTQYF.

Worth noting for this clone: Within the sample, other DNA sequences also encode this same CDR3. The J gene is TRBJ2-3, the V gene TRBV5-1, with a weak D call TRBD2 (5 bases). The V and J ends lost 4 bases and 0 bases respectively, with 12 bases between them. CDR1 is SGHRS, CDR2 YFSETQ, per germline. This CDR3 is 15 amino acids long. CDR3 in DNA: TGCGCCAGCAGCCGGAGCGGAGAAAGCACAGATACGCAGTATTTT. Translation: CASSRSGESTDTQYF.

This clone was counted a few times. This chain links TRBV19 with TRBJ1-1; no clear D gene. The CDR3 is 13 residues long. From germline, CDR1 is LNHDA and CDR2 SQIVND (reference sequence). Trimming pared 3 bases from V and 7 bases from J, leaving 12 bases between. The DNA for the CDR3 is TGTGCCAGTAGTATCTTCGTGGAGAATGAAGCTTTCTTT. Its translation: CASSIFVENEAFF.

There are a few counts of this clone. The chain couples TRBV5-1 to TRBJ2-7, with D possibly matching TRBD1 (5 bases). CDR1 SGHRS and CDR2 YFSETQ come from the germline V gene. Trimming left V 4 bases short and J 2 bases short, with 13 bases between. This CDR3 is 14 amino acids long. The CDR3, as DNA: TGCGCCAGCAGCCCGAATCCAGGGACCTACGAGCAGTACTTC. Amino acid sequence: CASSPNPGTYEQYF.

The chain is built from TRBV28 and TRBJ2-3, with 7 nucleotides matching TRBD2. CDR3 size: 14 residues. Germline V gene lookup returns CDR1 MDHEN and CDR2 SYDVKM. V trimming: 2 bases; J trimming: 5 bases; junction bases outside the gene matches: 4. CDR3 sequence reads: CASSLAGVEDTQYF. DNA of the CDR3: TGTGCCAGCAGTTTAGCGGGGGTGGAAGATACGCAGTATTTT. Using reference TRBV28 and TRBJ2-3 for the parts outside the CDR3, the full variable domain is DVKVTQSSRYLVKRTGEKVFLECVQDMDHENMFWYRQDPGLGLRLIYFSYDVKMKEKGDIPEGYSVSREKKERFSLILESASTNQTSMYLCASSLAGVEDTQYFGPGTRLTVL.

V is TRBV6-1 and J is TRBJ2-1, with 8 bases lining up with TRBD2. This CDR3 spans 13 amino acids. J was trimmed by 3 bases and V by 10 bases; bases with no gene match: 5. Per germline, CDR1 MNHNS and CDR2 SASEGT. CDR3 protein: CAIQAGDYNEQFF. The CDR3 coding sequence is TGTGCCATCCAAGCGGGAGACTACAATGAGCAGTTCTTC.

The chain carries TRBV12-5 and TRBJ1-5; D remains unclear. The germline CDR1 and CDR2 sequences are LGHNT and FRNRAP. V was pared by 0 bases and J by 3 bases, with 15 bases between. The CDR3 is made up of 17 amino acids. CDR3 loop: CASGLVPLRPNNQPQHF. CDR3 nucleotides: TGTGCTAGTGGTTTGGTACCGCTCCGACCCAACAATCAGCCCCAGCATTTT.

This chain uses TRBV19 with TRBJ2-2; D perhaps matches TRBD2 (5 bases). Germline V lookup: CDR1 LNHDA, CDR2 SQIVND (reference sequence). V was pared by 6 bases and J by 2 bases, with 10 bases between. The CDR3 sequence is 14 residues long. The CDR3 DNA follows: TGTGCCAGTAGAGGGCGGGCCAACACCGGGGAGCTGTTTTTT. Translating it yields CASRGRANTGELFF.

The chain joins TRBV4-1 to TRBJ2-6; possible D gene TRBD1, 6 bases. The V gene lost 0 bases and the J gene lost 0 bases, with 18 bases spanning the gap. In germline, CDR1 is MGHRA, CDR2 YSYEKL. The CDR3 is 20 residues long. The CDR3 spells CASSQEIGRTATSGANVLTF. CDR3 DNA: TGCGCCAGCAGCCAAGAGATAGGGCGGACAGCTACCTCTGGGGCCAACGTCCTGACTTTC.

This clone was observed a few times. A read error may be the cause here, since a much bigger clone is one base away. V and J are TRBV6-1 and TRBJ1-1; no firm D call. The V end lost 5 bases, the J end lost 1 base, and 8 bases lay between the germline ends. The germline gives CDR1 MNHNS, CDR2 SASEGT. The CDR3 is made up of 13 amino acids. CDR3 nucleotide sequence: TGTGCCAGCAGTCAAGGGAGGAACACTGAAGCTTTCTTT. Its protein is CASSQGRNTEAFF.

This chain uses TRBV7-8 with TRBJ1-4; TRBD1 matches at 9 bases. This CDR3 comprises 15 residues. Germline values: CDR1 SGHVS, CDR2 FQNEAQ. V dropped 5 bases and J dropped 6; count of bases not matched to a gene: 7. As DNA, the CDR3 is TGTGCCAGCAGCAGCCGGGACAGGGTCTATGAAAAACTGTTTTTT. Protein: CASSSRDRVYEKLFF.

The genes are TRBV28 and TRBJ2-7; TRBD1 might be the D (6 bases). V was trimmed by 5 bases and J by 2 bases, leaving 10 bases between them. The germline V gene encodes CDR1 MDHEN and CDR2 SYDVKM. The CDR3 sequence is 13 residues long. Here the CDR3 DNA reads TGTGCCAGCAGTGGGGGCAGGGCCTACGAGCAGTACTTC. Translation gives CASSGGRAYEQYF. Full variable domain (outside the CDR3, taken from reference TRBV28 and TRBJ2-7): DVKVTQSSRYLVKRTGEKVFLECVQDMDHENMFWYRQDPGLGLRLIYFSYDVKMKEKGDIPEGYSVSREKKERFSLILESASTNQTSMYLCASSGGRAYEQYFGPGTRLTVT.

V and J are TRBV13 and TRBJ2-2; 11 bases line up with TRBD2. The CDR3 is 17 amino acids. The ends lost 7 bases at V and 5 bases at J; junction bases unmatched: 12. Germline loops: CDR1 PRHDT, CDR2 FYEKMQ (reference sequence). The DNA for the CDR3 is TGTGCCAGCACCCCCGCGGTCCTAGCGGGGGGAACCGGGGAGCTGTTTTTT. Translation gives CASTPAVLAGGTGELFF. Filled out from reference TRBV13 and TRBJ2-2, the complete variable domain reads AAGVIQSPRHLIKEKRETATLKCYPIPRHDTVYWYQQGPGQDPQFLISFYEKMQSDKGSIPDRFSAQQFSDYHSELNMSSLELGDSALYFCASTPAVLAGGTGELFFGEGSRLTVL.

This clone was observed a single time. The genes are TRBV6-1 and TRBJ2-1; D possibly matches TRBD1 or TRBD2 (5 bases each). CDR1 MNHNS and CDR2 SASEGT come from the germline V gene. This CDR3 region has 17 residues. Between the trimmed V and J ends, which lost 2 bases and 7 bases, there was a span of 21 bases. CDR3 residues: CASSETAAGAPWNEQFF. CDR3 DNA: TGTGCCAGCAGTGAAACCGCTGCCGGGGCCCCATGGAATGAGCAGTTCTTC.

This clone was seen a handful of times. J is TRBJ2-5 and V is TRBV7-9, with D possibly TRBD2 on 5 matching bases. The CDR3 is 13 residues long. CDR1 SEHNR and CDR2 FQNEAQ come from the germline V gene (reference sequence). V was shortened by 5 bases and J by 3 bases, with 10 bases between the two germline ends. The CDR3 nucleotides read TGTGCCAGCAGCCTACTAGAAAAAGAGACCCAGTACTTC. Protein: CASSLLEKETQYF.

V and J are TRBV30 and TRBJ2-3; D is undetermined. Trimming cost V 3 bases and J 7 bases, with 14 bases left between them. The V gene's germline CDR1 is GTSNPN and CDR2 SVGIG (reference sequence). The CDR3 has 13 amino acids. The CDR3 bases are TGTGCCTGGAGCCAGACACGAGTTAATACGCAGTATTTT. Translating it yields CAWSQTRVNTQYF.

This chain links TRBV15 with TRBJ2-1; 7 bases map to TRBD2. The CDR3 consists of 16 residues. The germline V gene encodes CDR1 LNHNV and CDR2 YYDKDF (reference sequence). With V trimmed by 0 bases and J by 10 bases, 12 bases remained unmatched. The DNA for the CDR3 is TGTGCCACCAGCAGAGAAGGGACTACCGTGGGAACCGAGCAGTTCTTC. This encodes CATSREGTTVGTEQFF.

On this clone itself: Additional DNA sequences in this sample encode the identical CDR3. The chain has TRBV5-6 and TRBJ2-5; no firm D call. The CDR3 length is 11 residues. The ends were cut back, 4 bases at V and 3 bases at J, with 4 bases in the middle. CDR1 and CDR2 from the germline V gene are SGHDT and YYEEEE. The DNA of the CDR3 is TGTGCCAGCAGCGGGAAAGAGACCCAGTACTTC. It yields the protein CASSGKETQYF.

The rearrangement links TRBV6-1 to TRBJ2-2; D is tentatively TRBD1 or TRBD2 (5 bases each). CDR1 and CDR2 (germline): MNHNS, SASEGT. CDR3 length: 14 amino acids. With 10 bases removed from V and 6 bases from J, the gap between germline ends came to 18 bases. The CDR3 nucleotides are TGTGCCACCATACTTTATGGGGGACCCGGGGAGCTGTTTTTT. This gives the protein CATILYGGPGELFF.

The V gene is TRBV7-8, the J gene TRBJ2-3; perhaps TRBD2 as D (7 bases). Trimming stripped 2 bases from V and 6 bases from J, with 18 bases between. This CDR3 is built from 16 residues. CDR1 SGHVS and CDR2 FQNEAQ come from the germline V gene. The CDR3 region is CASSLRGGLSMDTQYF. In DNA form, the CDR3 reads TGTGCCAGCAGCTTAAGGGGGGGGCTATCGATGGATACGCAGTATTTT.